Below, one T cell receptor (beta chain) is given with its context. Trimming at V came to 4 bases and at J to 4 bases, leaving 14 bases not matched to a gene. Germline values: CDR1 SGHRS, CDR2 YFSETQ. The CDR3 covers 17 residues. The data were obtained in a study of blood T cell repertoires in COVID-19. On the study more broadly: Acute-phase and convalescent COVID-19 samples originated in the United States, Italy and Spain. The cDNA or gDNA used as material had been derived from T cells, B-cell-depleted T cells, or PBMCs.

Original analysis: How many nucleated cells were present was estimated from reference gene primer amplification. Sequenced by immunoSEQ multiplex PCR; TCRdb stores in-frame clones only, minus some. V and J calls and clone size are given by that table; D and trimming were obtained from the DNA. Among around 140,000 clones listed, around 80% were seen once. This chain connects TRBV5-1 to TRBJ2-5; TRBD2 matches at 9 bases. The TCR comes from a human donor with acute or convalescent COVID-19. The donor label of this sample is uncertain. Source material: peripheral blood. The CDR3 loop is CASSPDLRGGLRETQYF. The CDR3 DNA is TGCGCCAGCAGCCCCGACTTGCGGGGGGGGTTACGAGAGACCCAGTACTTC.